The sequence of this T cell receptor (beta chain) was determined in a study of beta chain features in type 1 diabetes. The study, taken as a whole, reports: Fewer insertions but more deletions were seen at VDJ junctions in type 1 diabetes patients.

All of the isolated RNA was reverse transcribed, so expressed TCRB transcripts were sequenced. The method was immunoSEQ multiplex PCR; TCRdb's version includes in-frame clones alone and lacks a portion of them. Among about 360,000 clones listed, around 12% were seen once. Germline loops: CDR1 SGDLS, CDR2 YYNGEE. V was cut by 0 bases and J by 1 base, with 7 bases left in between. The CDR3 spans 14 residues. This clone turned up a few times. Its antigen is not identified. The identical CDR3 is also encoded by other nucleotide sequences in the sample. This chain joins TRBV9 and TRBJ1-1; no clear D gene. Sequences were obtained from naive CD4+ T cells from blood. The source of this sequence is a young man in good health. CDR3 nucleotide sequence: TGTGCCAGCAGCGTAGACCGGGGGAACACTGAAGCTTTCTTT. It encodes CASSVDRGNTEAFF.